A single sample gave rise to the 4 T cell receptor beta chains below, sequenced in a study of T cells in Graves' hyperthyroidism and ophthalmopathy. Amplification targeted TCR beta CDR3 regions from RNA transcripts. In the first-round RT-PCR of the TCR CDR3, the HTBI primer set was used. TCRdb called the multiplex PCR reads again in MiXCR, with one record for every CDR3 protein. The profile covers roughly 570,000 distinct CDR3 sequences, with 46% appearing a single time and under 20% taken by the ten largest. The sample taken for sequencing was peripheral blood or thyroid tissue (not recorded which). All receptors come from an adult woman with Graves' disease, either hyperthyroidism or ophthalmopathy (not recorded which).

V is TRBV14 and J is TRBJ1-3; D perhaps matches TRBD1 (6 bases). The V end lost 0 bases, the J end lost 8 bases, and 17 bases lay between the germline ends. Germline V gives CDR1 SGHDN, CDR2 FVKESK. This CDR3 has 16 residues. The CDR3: CASSQDEGVRGYTIYF. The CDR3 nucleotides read TGTGCCAGCAGCCAAGATGAGGGGGTTAGAGGCTACACCATATATTTT.

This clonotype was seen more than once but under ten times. In nucleotides, the CDR3 is TGTGCCATCAGTGAGCCCGCCCTTAGGGCTGAAGCTTTCTTT. Translating gives CAISEPALRAEAFF. The V and J genes are TRBV10-3 and TRBJ1-1; D unclear. The germline CDR1 and CDR2 sequences are ENHRY and SYGVKD. V lost 2 bases to trimming and J lost 6 bases, with 13 bases between them. The CDR3 covers 14 residues.

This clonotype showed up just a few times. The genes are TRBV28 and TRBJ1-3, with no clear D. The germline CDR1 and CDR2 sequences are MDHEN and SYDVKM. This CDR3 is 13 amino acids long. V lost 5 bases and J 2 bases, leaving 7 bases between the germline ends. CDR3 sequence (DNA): TGTGCCAGCAGTCTAATAACTGGAAACACCATATATTTT. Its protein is CASSLITGNTIYF.

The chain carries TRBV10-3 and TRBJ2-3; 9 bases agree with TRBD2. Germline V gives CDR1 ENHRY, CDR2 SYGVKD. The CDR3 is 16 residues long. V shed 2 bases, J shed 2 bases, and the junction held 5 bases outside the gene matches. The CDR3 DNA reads TGTGCCATCAGTGAGATTGCGGGAGGGCTCACAGATACGCAGTATTTT. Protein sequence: CAISEIAGGLTDTQYF.